This is a list of T cell receptor beta chains from one sample in a study of blood T cell repertoires in COVID-19. Measured with immunoSEQ multiplex PCR; TCRdb has only the in-frame clones, and not every one. The sample has about 330,000 clones; around 83% are singletons. The sample consisted of peripheral blood. The origin of the receptors is a woman aged 50 to 65 with acute or convalescent COVID-19. Each CDR3 is given with its conserved first and last residue. A D gene is named only where the DNA matches it firmly. Clone size is stated in some rows and not others, as once, few, many or a class when expanded.

d_call,j_call,clone_size,v_call,cdr3_nt,cdr3_aa
-,TRBJ2-7,-,TRBV5-1,TGCGCCAGCAGCTTGGAGGTCGGGGGCTACGAGCAGTACTTC,CASSLEVGGYEQYF
-,TRBJ2-7,few,TRBV21-1,TGTGCCAGCAGCAAGGAAGCGGATTCCTACGAGCAGTACTTC,CASSKEADSYEQYF
TRBD1,TRBJ1-1,-,TRBV19,TGTGCCAGTAGTGTGACAGGGGCCGGAGATGAAGCTTTCTTT,CASSVTGAGDEAFF
TRBD1,TRBJ1-2,-,TRBV7-2,TGTGCCAGCAGCTTAATGGGACAGGGGGCAGGACGCCCCTACACCTTC,CASSLMGQGAGRPYTF
-,TRBJ2-7,-,TRBV5-4,TGTGCCAGCAGCTATTTTAGTACCGACTACGAGCAGTACTTC,CASSYFSTDYEQYF
TRBD1,TRBJ2-7,-,TRBV7-3,TGTGCCAGCAGCCGGGACAGGTCCTACGAGCAGTACTTC,CASSRDRSYEQYF
TRBD1,TRBJ2-7,-,TRBV11-2,TGTGCCAGCAGCGTTACTCAGGGGGCCCGATCCTACGAGCAGTACTTC,CASSVTQGARSYEQYF
-,TRBJ2-1,-,TRBV5-1,TGCGCCAGCAGCTTGTCTAGCGTCTCCTACAATGAGCAGTTCTTC,CASSLSSVSYNEQFF
-,TRBJ1-1,once,TRBV21-1,TGTGCCAGCAGCAACAGACAGGGGGGGACTGAAGCTTTCTTT,CASSNRQGGTEAFF
TRBD1,TRBJ1-1,-,TRBV5-1,TGCGCCAGCAGCTCCGGGACAGGGGACACTGAAGCTTTCTTT,CASSSGTGDTEAFF
-,TRBJ1-4,-,TRBV10-3,TGTGCCATCAGTGATGACGAGGCCAATGAAAAACTGTTTTTT,CAISDDEANEKLFF
TRBD2,TRBJ2-3,-,TRBV5-8,TGTGCCAGCAGCTTAAAAAGCGGGGGGGCGTCAAATACGCAGTATTTT,CASSLKSGGASNTQYF
TRBD1,TRBJ2-3,-,TRBV5-5,TGTGCCAGCAGCAGGACAGGGAGCACAGATACGCAGTATTTT,CASSRTGSTDTQYF
-,TRBJ1-1,-,TRBV7-9,TGTGCCAGCACACCCGACAGCTTTGAAGCTTTCTTT,CASTPDSFEAFF
TRBD2,TRBJ2-3,-,TRBV5-4,TGTGCCAGCAGCTTGAGCGGGAGGACAGATACGCAGTATTTT,CASSLSGRTDTQYF
TRBD1,TRBJ2-2,-,TRBV5-4,TGTGCCAGCAGCTTGGGCGGGACAGGGTCGGCCGGGGAGCTGTTTTTT,CASSLGGTGSAGELFF
-,TRBJ1-3,once,TRBV19,TGTGCCAGTAGTACACAAGGACCAGGGGTCGGCACCATATATTTT,CASSTQGPGVGTIYF
TRBD1,TRBJ2-3,-,TRBV3-1/TRBV3-2,TGTGCCAGCGGAAAGACAGGGGAGTCGACAGATACGCAGTATTTT,CASGKTGESTDTQYF
-,TRBJ2-7,-,TRBV6-6,TGTGCCAGCAGTCGACAGTCCTACGAGCAGTACTTC,CASSRQSYEQYF
TRBD1,TRBJ2-1,-,TRBV18,TGTGCCAGCTCACCCGCAGGGGGCAATGAGCAGTTCTTC,CASSPAGGNEQFF
-,TRBJ1-1,-,TRBV6-5,TGTGCCAGCAGACTCCCCGGGTCCCTGAACACTGAAGCTTTCTTT,CASRLPGSLNTEAFF
TRBD1,TRBJ1-1,few,TRBV5-6,TGTGCCAGCAGCGATTTCCGGACAGGCATGAACACTGAAGCTTTCTTT,CASSDFRTGMNTEAFF
-,TRBJ2-7,few,TRBV20-1,TGCAGTGCTAGTATGGACTATCTCTCCTACGAGCAGTACTTC,CSASMDYLSYEQYF
TRBD2,TRBJ2-1,-,TRBV3-1/TRBV3-2,TGTGCCAGCAGCCAAAGTAGCGGGGGGGCCGATGAGCAGTTCTTC,CASSQSSGGADEQFF
TRBD1,TRBJ2-7,-,TRBV25-1,TGTGCCAGCATCTCAGGACAGGGCTCCTACGAGCAGTACTTC,CASISGQGSYEQYF
TRBD2,TRBJ2-1,-,TRBV6-5,TGTGCCAGCACCCGAGCGGGAGGTGACTACAATGAGCAGTTCTTC,CASTRAGGDYNEQFF
-,TRBJ2-1,-,TRBV5-1,TGCGCCAGCACCCCTGGTGGGATGGGGGGATATGAGCAGTTCTTC,CASTPGGMGGYEQFF
TRBD2,TRBJ2-1,-,TRBV27,TGTGCCAGCAGTGGCCTAGCGGGAGCTGGCAATGAGCAGTTCTTC,CASSGLAGAGNEQFF
-,TRBJ1-1,-,TRBV9,TGTGCCAGCAGCAAAACCGTGAGCCCGAACACTGAAGCTTTCTTT,CASSKTVSPNTEAFF
-,TRBJ2-3,-,TRBV27,TGTGCCAGCAGTGGCTTCACAGATACGCAGTATTTT,CASSGFTDTQYF
TRBD1,TRBJ2-1,-,TRBV14,TGTGCCAGCAGCGTACCCGGGACAGTTTACAATGAGCAGTTCTTC,CASSVPGTVYNEQFF
-,TRBJ2-2,-,TRBV27,TGTGCCAGCAGTTACAGTCAGATCGGGGAGCTGTTTTTT,CASSYSQIGELFF
-,TRBJ1-2,-,TRBV14,TGTGCCAGCAGCCAAGTCAGTCAGGGTGGCTACACCTTC,CASSQVSQGGYTF
-,TRBJ1-3,once,TRBV19,TGTGCCAGTAGTATGTCTTTATCTGGAAACACCATATATTTT,CASSMSLSGNTIYF
-,TRBJ1-4,-,TRBV11-2,TGTGCCAGCGCTAAGGGCGGGGGTTGGAGTGAAAAACTGTTTTTT,CASAKGGGWSEKLFF
TRBD2,TRBJ2-1,few,TRBV6-6,TGTGCCAGCAGTCCCTCGGGGACTAGCGGGGCGGGCTACAATGAGCAGTTCTTC,CASSPSGTSGAGYNEQFF
TRBD2,TRBJ2-1,-,TRBV6-5,TGTGCCAGCAGTTATATTAGCGGGGGAGCGAATGAGCAGTTCTTC,CASSYISGGANEQFF
-,TRBJ2-5,-,TRBV5-1,TGCGCCAGCAGCTTCTCCACAGGGTTAGGGGAGACCCAGTACTTC,CASSFSTGLGETQYF
TRBD2,TRBJ2-5,-,TRBV11-3,TGTGCCAGCAGCGCAGGGGGCTTGAGCGGGAGGGCCGAAAGGGAGACCCAGTACTTC,CASSAGGLSGRAERETQYF
-,TRBJ2-7,few,TRBV29-1,TGCAGCGTTGCGTCAGGTTCCTACGAGCAGTACTTC,CSVASGSYEQYF
-,TRBJ2-3,-,TRBV5-4,TGTGCCAGCAGCTCAGCTACCACAGGGATTGGCACAGATACGCAGTATTTT,CASSSATTGIGTDTQYF
TRBD1,TRBJ2-5,-,TRBV5-4,TGTGCCAGCAGAGTCACAGGGGGCCAAAGGGAGACCCAGTACTTC,CASRVTGGQRETQYF
-,TRBJ1-2,-,TRBV29-1,TGCAGCGTTGCAGGAGGAGACTATGGCTACACCTTC,CSVAGGDYGYTF
TRBD1,TRBJ1-4,-,TRBV6-5,TGTGCCAGAATGCCGGGACAGGGGGTCGGGGGACTGTTTTTT,CARMPGQGVGGLFF
-,TRBJ1-1,few,TRBV5-1,TGCGCCAGCAGCTTGGGTGCAGGGTGGAACACTGAAGCTTTCTTT,CASSLGAGWNTEAFF
-,TRBJ2-7,-,TRBV9,TGTGCCAGCAGCGTAAGTCTCCAGGGCTACGAGCAGTACTTC,CASSVSLQGYEQYF
-,TRBJ2-7,few,TRBV25-1,TGTGCCAGCAGTGCTAACTACGAGCAGTACTTC,CASSANYEQYF
-,TRBJ1-2,-,TRBV29-1,TGCAGCGTTGATACCGGGGAGTTTGACTATGGCTACACCTTC,CSVDTGEFDYGYTF
-,TRBJ1-4,-,TRBV10-2,TGCGCCAGCGCAACAGCCGCAGGGGAAAAACTGTTTTTT,CASATAAGEKLFF
-,TRBJ1-5,few,TRBV12-5,TGTGCTAGTGGTTTGTCGGAGTCTCAGCCCCAGCATTTT,CASGLSESQPQHF
-,TRBJ2-4,-,TRBV10-2,TGCGCCAGCAGTGAAGACAGGGCCAAAAACATTCAGTACTTC,CASSEDRAKNIQYF
TRBD1,TRBJ2-5,-,TRBV29-1,TGCAGCGTTGAAGTTGGGACAGAGCAAGAGACCCAGTACTTC,CSVEVGTEQETQYF
TRBD1,TRBJ1-5,-,TRBV6-5,TGTGCCAGCAGTTTGCAGGGGGGGCCCCAGCATTTT,CASSLQGGPQHF
-,TRBJ1-1,few,TRBV7-9,TGTGCCAGCAGCCAAACAGGGCCTAACACTGAAGCTTTCTTT,CASSQTGPNTEAFF
-,TRBJ1-1,-,TRBV20-1,TGCAGTGCTTACTACACTGAAGCTTTCTTT,CSAYYTEAFF
-,TRBJ1-2,-,TRBV7-9,TGTGCCAGCAGCTTAGGGGGGGATAACTATGGCTACACCTTC,CASSLGGDNYGYTF
TRBD1,TRBJ2-3,-,TRBV6-5,TGTGCCAGCAGTTTCCAACAGGGGGCATTGGAAGATACGCAGTATTTT,CASSFQQGALEDTQYF
-,TRBJ2-5,-,TRBV15,TGTGCCACCAGCAGGGGTTTATTAAGGCCAGGGGACGAGACCCAGTACTTC,CATSRGLLRPGDETQYF
TRBD2,TRBJ2-7,-,TRBV27,TGTGCCAGCAGTTTAAACAGCGGGACCTACGAGCAGTACTTC,CASSLNSGTYEQYF
TRBD1,TRBJ2-5,-,TRBV7-2,TGTGCCAGCAGCACAACGGGACAGAACCAAGAGACCCAGTACTTC,CASSTTGQNQETQYF